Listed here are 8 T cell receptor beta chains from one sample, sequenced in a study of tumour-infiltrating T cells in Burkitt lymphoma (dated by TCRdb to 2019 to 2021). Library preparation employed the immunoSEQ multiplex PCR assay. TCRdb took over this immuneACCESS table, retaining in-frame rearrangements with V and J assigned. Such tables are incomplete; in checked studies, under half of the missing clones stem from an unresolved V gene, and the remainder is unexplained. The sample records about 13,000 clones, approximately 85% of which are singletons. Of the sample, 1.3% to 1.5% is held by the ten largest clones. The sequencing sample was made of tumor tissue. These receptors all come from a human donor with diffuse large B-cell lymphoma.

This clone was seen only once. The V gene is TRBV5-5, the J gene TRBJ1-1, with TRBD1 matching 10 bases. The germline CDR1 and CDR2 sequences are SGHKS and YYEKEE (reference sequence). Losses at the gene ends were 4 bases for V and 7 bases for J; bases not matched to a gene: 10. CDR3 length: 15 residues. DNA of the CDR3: TGTGCCAGCAGCATTTCCGGGACAGGGGTAAATGAAGCTTTCTTT. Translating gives CASSISGTGVNEAFF.

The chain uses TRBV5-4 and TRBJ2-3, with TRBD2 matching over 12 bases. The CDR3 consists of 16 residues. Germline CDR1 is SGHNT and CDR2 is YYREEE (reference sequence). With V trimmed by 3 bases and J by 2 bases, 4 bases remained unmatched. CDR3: CASSSGLAGITDTQYF. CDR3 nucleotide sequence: TGTGCCAGCAGCTCTGGACTAGCGGGGATCACAGATACGCAGTATTTT.

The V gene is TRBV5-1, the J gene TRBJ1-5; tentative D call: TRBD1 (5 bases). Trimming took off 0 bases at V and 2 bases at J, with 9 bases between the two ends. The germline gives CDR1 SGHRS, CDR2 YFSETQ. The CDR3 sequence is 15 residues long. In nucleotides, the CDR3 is TGCGCCAGCAGCTTGGTACGCAGGGGCAATCAGCCCCAGCATTTT. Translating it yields CASSLVRRGNQPQHF. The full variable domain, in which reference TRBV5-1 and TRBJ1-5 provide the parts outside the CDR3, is KAGVTQTPRYLIKTRGQQVTLSCSPISGHRSVSWYQQTPGQGLQFLFEYFSETQRNKGNFPGRFSGRQFSNSRSEMNVSTLELGDSALYLCASSLVRRGNQPQHFGDGTRLSIL.

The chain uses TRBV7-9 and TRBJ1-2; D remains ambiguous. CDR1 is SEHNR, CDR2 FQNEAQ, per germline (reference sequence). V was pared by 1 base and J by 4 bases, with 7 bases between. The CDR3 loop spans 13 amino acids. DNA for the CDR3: TGTGCCAGCAGCTTAGAAGCTGCCTATGGCTACACCTTC. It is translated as CASSLEAAYGYTF.

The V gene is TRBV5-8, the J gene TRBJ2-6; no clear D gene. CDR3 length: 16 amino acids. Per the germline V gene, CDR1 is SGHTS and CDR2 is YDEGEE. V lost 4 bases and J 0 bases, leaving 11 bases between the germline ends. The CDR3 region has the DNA TGTGCCAGCAGCCTGGATGGGCCCTCTGGGGCCAACGTCCTGACTTTC. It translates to CASSLDGPSGANVLTF. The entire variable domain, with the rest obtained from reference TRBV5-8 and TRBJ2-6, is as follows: EAGVTQSPTHLIKTRGQQATLRCSPISGHTSVYWYQQALGLGLQFLLWYDEGEERNRGNFPPRFSGRQFPNYSSELNVNALELEDSALYLCASSLDGPSGANVLTFGAGSRLTVL.

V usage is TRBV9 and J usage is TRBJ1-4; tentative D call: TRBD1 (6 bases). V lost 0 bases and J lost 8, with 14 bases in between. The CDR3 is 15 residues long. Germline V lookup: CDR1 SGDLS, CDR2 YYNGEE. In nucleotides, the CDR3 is TGTGCCAGCAGCGTAGCCCAGGGACATGGCGAAAAACTGTTTTTT. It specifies CASSVAQGHGEKLFF.

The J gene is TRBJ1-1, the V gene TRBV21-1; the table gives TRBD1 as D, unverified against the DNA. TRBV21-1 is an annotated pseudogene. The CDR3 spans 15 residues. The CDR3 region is CASSKSTGGDTEAFF. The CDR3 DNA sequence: TGTGCCAGCAGCAAATCCACAGGGGGAGACACTGAAGCTTTCTTT.

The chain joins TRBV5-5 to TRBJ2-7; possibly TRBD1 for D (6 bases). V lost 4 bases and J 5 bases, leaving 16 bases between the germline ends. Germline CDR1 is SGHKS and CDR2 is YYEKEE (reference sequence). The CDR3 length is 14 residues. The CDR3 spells CASSLNREFDEQYF. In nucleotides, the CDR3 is TGTGCCAGCAGCCTAAACAGGGAATTCGACGAGCAGTACTTC.